Given below is one TCR beta chain in context. There is no known antigen for this receptor. No base-level quality is on record; no much larger clone is a single base apart. Trimming accounts for 4 bases at V and 11 bases at J, while the number of junction bases matched to no gene is 12. The germline V gene (reference sequence) gives CDR1 as SEHNR and CDR2 as FQNEAQ. The CDR3 has 14 amino acids, counting the end cysteine and phenylalanine. This entry keeps only the CDR3 DNA: 42 bases, framed from base 1. These data are taken from a study of shared clonotypes between healthy human individuals (dated by TCRdb to the early 2020s). About the study as a whole: The cohort included a few men and two women between 18 and 49 years of age. For each donor, CD4 naive and CD4 memory were each run on three plates, CD8 naive on two plates, and CD8 memory on one plate. Blood TCR repertoires of five healthy adults were deeply sequenced to estimate repertoire size and the extent of clonotype sharing between individuals. Leukapheresis yielded between about 0.85 and 10 billion PBMCs per donor. To increase sequencing depth and limit assay-specific biases, different laboratories used diverse techniques to prepare libraries and sequence TCR repertoires.

The donors were healthy, HIV-negative adults who had no recently reported acute infections or vaccinations. Every donor was a Caucasian adult residing in Nashville, Tennessee, USA. CD4+ T cells were enriched by magnetic negative selection; naive cells were then positively selected on CD45RA, and the negative fraction formed the memory subset. After blood collection by leukapheresis, PBMCs were isolated using Ficoll-Histopaque density gradient centrifugation and then cryopreserved in the vapor phase of liquid nitrogen. Purity and quantity of every magnetically sorted T cell population were checked by analytical flow cytometry. From each sorted fraction, genomic DNA was isolated and quantified by UV absorbance on a Nanodrop 2000c. TCR CDR3 regions were amplified from genomic DNA by multiplex PCR using the deep immunoSEQ assay. Extracted genomic DNA from each cell subset was spread evenly across all wells of several immunoSEQ 96-well plates, with each plate serving as a replicate. For sorted subsets, 200 to 250 ng of genomic DNA, equivalent to around 31,000 T cell genomes, went into each replicate PCR. The purified libraries were quantified using a Qubit 3.0 fluorometer, sized with a Bioanalyzer 2100, and then quantified again using the KAPA Library Quantification kit. Every immunoSEQ 96-well plate was sequenced on a separate single-read 150-cycle Illumina NextSeq 550 flow cell. Under the source paper's analysis protocol: The immunoSEQ output contained only junctional sequences without quality scores, so filtering could not match that applied to full-length reads. Sequences were annotated with PyIR, a Python wrapper for IgBLAST v1.9, and V/J genes and CDR3 were assigned using IMGT germline references. Reads were filtered out if the reads had weak V/J assignments (E-value above 1e-6), no CDR3, stop codons, out-of-frame junctions, or ambiguous translated residues. V3J clonotypes were defined as sequences sharing an identical inferred V gene, J gene, and CDR3 amino acid sequence. To compute the percentage overlap between repertoires, the number of shared unique clonotypes was divided by the size of the smaller repertoire. Repertoire richness was assessed with RTK rarefaction, the Chao1 estimator, and Recon v2.1 estimates of unobserved clonotypes. OLGA was used to compute generation probabilities for all TCRbeta clonotypes that the gDNA method yielded from a handful of donors. The immuneACCESS repertoire file appears here via TCRdb, limited to in-frame rearrangements. These files lack a portion of the clones; in checked studies, under half of the deficit traces to unresolved V genes, and the cause of the others is not known. V and J calls and clone size are as listed in that table; D and trimming were resolved from the DNA. This sample has 640,000 or so clones in its table, and approximately 75% of those were observed once. Around 1.8% of the sample comes from the top ten.

The investigation overall reported the following: Sharing across several donors was observed for roughly 5.4% of naive CD4, 3% to 3.5% of naive CD8, about 2.3% of memory CD4, and around 0.4% of memory CD8 clonotypes. Pairwise subsampling led to the expectation that sequencing depth would affect the degree of clonotype sharing among donors. Sampling was limited to blood, and TCR repertoires in tissue likely differ from TCR repertoires in blood. Incomplete sequencing was indicated by rarefaction of sorted-subset datasets, despite the large sequencing depth. The genetic and exposure-history diversity represented was limited by the small number of donors. Compared with non-shared clonotypes, the clonotypes found in all four sorted-subset donors had higher generation probabilities. Estimated clonotype richness was generally larger for naive than for memory subsets.

Sequenced sample: memory CD4+ T cells sorted from blood. The cell subset or site label for this specimen denotes: CD45RA-negative fraction. In this chain, TRBV7-9 is recombined with TRBJ1-1, with 8 central nucleotides matching TRBD1. The sequence derives from a woman under 40 in good health. At the DNA level, the sequence is TGTGCCAGCAGCTCCGGACAGGGCACGACTAGTGCTTTCTTT. This is translated as CASSSGQGTTSAFF.